This T cell receptor beta chain was retrieved from a study of CD8+ T cells in alopecia areata. Study information: At a dose of 5 to 10 mg twice daily, oral tofacitinib was given to treated patients. Points from the study as a whole: Many expanded lesional clones persisted in scalp and blood during tofacitinib.

CDR3 size: 12 residues. J gave up 6 bases and V 6 bases, and 4 bases lay outside the gene matches. Germline CDR1 SQVTM, CDR2 ANQGSEA. This clone was observed a handful of times. Its target is not known. Once RNA had been extracted, it was reverse transcribed into cDNA to act as the sequencing template. Some clones are missing from TCRdb's copy, which holds only in-frame ones; the method was immunoSEQ multiplex PCR. Among fewer than 250,000 clones, 40% to 55% were seen once, and the ten largest hold about 2.4%. Stated treatment: oral pan-JAK inhibitor, 5-10 mg twice daily. The receptor's source is a human donor with alopecia areata. J is TRBJ2-1 and V is TRBV29-1; TRBD1 agrees at 8 bases. The material was CD4+ T cells sorted from blood, obtained around week 36, from a patient treated with tofacitinib. CDR3 DNA sequence: TGCAGCGTGGACAGGGCTGGCAATGAGCAGTTCTTC. Translation gives CSVDRAGNEQFF.